These 18 T cell receptor beta chains originate from one sample sequenced in a study of a mutant IDH1 vaccine in newly diagnosed glioma. The table came from immunoSEQ multiplex PCR; TCRdb's copy has only in-frame clones and leaves some out. Among 30,000 to 35,000 clones listed, 65% to 80% were seen once. Documented time point: baseline, week 1 (first vaccination visit). Treatment defined: pre-vaccination baseline after standard-of-care therapy. Sequenced material: peripheral blood mononuclear cells (PBMCs), taken from a glioma patient treated with radiotherapy, temozolomide or both. The receptor set was obtained from a man aged 50-60 years with glioma. Some clones in this sample may be carry-over from other donors' samples.

The chain joins TRBV28 to TRBJ1-4; TRBD1 agrees at 7 bases. The CDR3 covers 12 residues. Germline CDR1 MDHEN, CDR2 SYDVKM. J was trimmed by 8 bases and V by 10 bases; bases with no gene match: 7. The CDR3 DNA reads TGTGCCACCGGGACAGTTGGGGAAAAACTGTTTTTT. Its protein is CATGTVGEKLFF.

V gene TRBV7-2 combines with J gene TRBJ2-3, with D perhaps matching TRBD2 (6 bases). The germline gives CDR1 SGHTA, CDR2 FQGNSA. V lost 0 bases, J lost 4 bases, and 8 bases lay in between. This CDR3 is built from 14 residues. The CDR3 sequence: CASSLAWGADTQYF. CDR3 DNA sequence: TGTGCCAGCAGCTTAGCTTGGGGGGCAGATACGCAGTATTTT.

V is TRBV29-1 and J is TRBJ2-3, with 8 bases identical to TRBD1. CDR1 and CDR2 from the germline V gene are SQVTM and ANQGSEA. The V segment lost 6 bases and the J segment 3 bases; nucleotides outside the gene matches: 17. The CDR3 runs to 17 residues. The CDR3 loop reads CSVAVIQDREVTDTQYF. CDR3 DNA: TGCAGCGTCGCTGTCATTCAGGACAGGGAGGTAACAGATACGCAGTATTTT.

The chain uses TRBV2 and TRBJ2-3; 11 bases are a match to TRBD2. V shed 5 bases, J shed 5 bases, and the junction held 3 bases outside the gene matches. Germline V gives CDR1 SNHLY, CDR2 FYNNEI. This CDR3 comprises 14 residues. CDR3 sequence: CASSSSGRVDTQYF. The CDR3 bases are TGTGCCAGCAGTAGTAGCGGGAGGGTAGATACGCAGTATTTT. The whole variable domain, remainder taken from reference TRBV2 and TRBJ2-3, is EPEVTQTPSHQVTQMGQEVILRCVPISNHLYFYWYRQILGQKVEFLVSFYNNEISEKSEIFDDQFSVERPDGSNFTLKIRSTKLEDSAMYFCASSSSGRVDTQYFGPGTRLTVL.

The rearrangement joins TRBV5-6 to TRBJ1-1; 8 bases map to TRBD1. Trimming at V came to 5 bases and at J to 1 base, leaving 4 bases not matched to a gene. Germline loops: CDR1 SGHDT, CDR2 YYEEEE. CDR3 length: 14 amino acids. This chain's CDR3 is CASSYTGGNTEAFF. For the CDR3, the DNA is TGTGCCAGCAGTTATACAGGGGGGAACACTGAAGCTTTCTTT.

The CDR3, as DNA: TGTGCCAGCAGCAAGGACAGGGAAGTTGGGGAGCAGTACTTC. Translating it yields CASSKDREVGEQYF. This chain connects TRBV7-8 to TRBJ2-7, with 8 bases lining up with TRBD1. Germline lookup yields CDR1 SGHVS and CDR2 FQNEAQ. The CDR3 has 14 residues. V shed 5 bases and J 7 bases; nucleotides not matched to a gene: 10.

The genes are TRBV6-1 and TRBJ2-7; 11 nucleotides agree with TRBD1. CDR3 length: 14 residues. CDR1 and CDR2 (germline): MNHNS, SASEGT. Trimming cost V 7 bases and J 4 bases; bases outside gene matches: 6. CDR3 coding DNA: TGTGCCAGCACTCCGGGACAGGGGGGGTACGAGCAGTACTTC. This codes for CASTPGQGGYEQYF.

This clone showed up just a few times. The chain recombines TRBV28 with TRBJ1-1; D ambiguous. V was pared by 4 bases and J by 1 base, with 4 bases between. CDR1 and CDR2 (germline): MDHEN, SYDVKM. The CDR3 totals 12 residues. Here the CDR3 reads CASSSSNTEAFF. The CDR3 DNA follows: TGTGCCAGCAGTTCATCGAACACTGAAGCTTTCTTT. Looking up the rest from reference TRBV28 and TRBJ1-1 gives the full variable domain: DVKVTQSSRYLVKRTGEKVFLECVQDMDHENMFWYRQDPGLGLRLIYFSYDVKMKEKGDIPEGYSVSREKKERFSLILESASTNQTSMYLCASSSSNTEAFFGQGTRLTVV.

A single count supports this clone. The V call is TRBV6-1, the J call TRBJ1-1; no reliable D call. This CDR3 region has 13 residues. Per the germline V gene, CDR1 is MNHNS and CDR2 is SASEGT. CDR3 sequence (DNA): TGTGCTTCCGTTGAGACATCTAAAACTGAAGCTTTCTTT. Translating it yields CASVETSKTEAFF.

The V call is TRBV11-3, the J call TRBJ1-1, with D hard to call. The CDR3 is made up of 14 amino acids. The V and J ends lost 3 bases and 0 bases respectively, with 8 bases between them. Germline assignment: CDR1 SGHNT and CDR2 YENEEA. DNA of the CDR3: TGTGCCAGCAGCTTCTTTAAACTGAACACTGAAGCTTTCTTT. Translation gives CASSFFKLNTEAFF. Based on the CDR3 plus reference TRBV11-3 and TRBJ1-1, the full variable domain is EAGVVQSPRYKIIEKKQPVAFWCNPISGHNTLYWYLQNLGQGPELLIRYENEEAVDDSQLPKDRFSAERLKGVDSTLKIQPAELGDSAVYLCASSFFKLNTEAFFGQGTRLTVV.

The chain couples TRBV2 to TRBJ1-1; perhaps TRBD1 as D (5 bases). The germline gives CDR1 SNHLY, CDR2 FYNNEI. V lost 7 bases and J lost 2, with 11 bases in between. CDR3 size: 13 residues. The CDR3 loop is CASNRGQNTEAFF. In DNA form, the CDR3 reads TGTGCCAGCAATCGCGGACAAAACACTGAAGCTTTCTTT.

V and J are TRBV7-9 and TRBJ1-5, with TRBD1 matching 7 bases. Germline trimming cut 5 bases from V and 0 bases from J; bases unmatched to any gene: 1. CDR3 length: 14 amino acids. Germline lookup yields CDR1 SEHNR and CDR2 FQNEAQ (reference sequence). CDR3 loop: CASSTGDSNQPQHF. For the CDR3, the DNA is TGTGCCAGCAGCACAGGGGATAGCAATCAGCCCCAGCATTTT.

This chain joins TRBV5-1 and TRBJ2-1; 7 nucleotides line up with TRBD1. Germline CDR1 reads SGHRS; CDR2 reads YFSETQ. Germline trimming cut 1 base from V and 9 bases from J; bases unmatched to any gene: 4. This CDR3 comprises 13 residues. This CDR3 is CASSLRRGREQFF. The CDR3 DNA reads TGCGCCAGCAGCTTGCGTAGGGGGCGTGAGCAGTTCTTC.

This chain connects TRBV15 to TRBJ1-1; no firm D call. This CDR3 contains 13 residues. Germline loops: CDR1 LNHNV, CDR2 YYDKDF (reference sequence). The V end lost 1 base, the J end lost 1 base, and 4 bases lay between the germline ends. The CDR3: CATSRGGNTEAFF. As DNA, the CDR3 is TGTGCCACCAGCAGAGGTGGGAACACTGAAGCTTTCTTT.

The V gene is TRBV30, the J gene TRBJ2-3, with D perhaps TRBD1 (5 bases). Germline-derived CDR1 and CDR2 are GTSNPN and SVGIG (reference sequence). Trimming took off 5 bases at V and 0 bases at J, with 9 bases between the two ends. This CDR3 spans 13 amino acids. The CDR3 nucleotides read TGTGCCTGGGGAAGACAGAGCACAGATACGCAGTATTTT. Translated: CAWGRQSTDTQYF. Combining the CDR3 with reference TRBV30 and TRBJ2-3 gives the whole variable domain SQTIHQWPATLVQPVGSPLSLECTVEGTSNPNLYWYRQAAGRGLQLLFYSVGIGQISSEVPQNLSASRPQDRQFILSSKKLLLSDSGFYLCAWGRQSTDTQYFGPGTRLTVL.

The chain combines TRBV7-2 with TRBJ2-7, with TRBD1 matching over 9 bases. The CDR3 contains 14 residues. Trimming took 4 bases from V and 9 from J; bases not matched to a gene: 10. The germline V gene has CDR1 SGHTA and CDR2 FQGNSA. The CDR3 sequence: CASSSYGTGFWQYF. In DNA, the CDR3 is TGTGCCAGCAGCTCCTATGGGACAGGGTTCTGGCAGTACTTC.

V gene TRBV14 combines with J gene TRBJ2-5; tentatively, D is TRBD1 (5 bases). The germline CDR1 and CDR2 sequences are SGHDN and FVKESK. The germline V and J ends were trimmed by 3 bases and 5 bases, with 13 bases remaining between them. CDR3 length: 14 residues. CDR3 coding DNA: TGTGCCAGCAGCCACGTTCAGGGAAGGGAGACCCAGTACTTC. It yields the protein CASSHVQGRETQYF. Complete variable domain (other parts from reference TRBV14 and TRBJ2-5): EAGVTQFPSHSVIEKGQTVTLRCDPISGHDNLYWYRRVMGKEIKFLLHFVKESKQDESGMPNNRFLAERTGGTYSTLKVQPAELEDSGVYFCASSHVQGRETQYFGPGTRLLVL.

The chain combines TRBV19 with TRBJ1-6, with 9 bases that match TRBD1. Germline CDR1 reads LNHDA; CDR2 reads SQIVND (reference sequence). This CDR3 has 15 residues. V shed 5 bases and J 9 bases; nucleotides not matched to a gene: 8. The CDR3 region is CASSARTGESSPLHF. Here the CDR3 DNA reads TGTGCCAGTAGTGCCCGGACAGGGGAAAGTTCACCCCTCCACTTT.